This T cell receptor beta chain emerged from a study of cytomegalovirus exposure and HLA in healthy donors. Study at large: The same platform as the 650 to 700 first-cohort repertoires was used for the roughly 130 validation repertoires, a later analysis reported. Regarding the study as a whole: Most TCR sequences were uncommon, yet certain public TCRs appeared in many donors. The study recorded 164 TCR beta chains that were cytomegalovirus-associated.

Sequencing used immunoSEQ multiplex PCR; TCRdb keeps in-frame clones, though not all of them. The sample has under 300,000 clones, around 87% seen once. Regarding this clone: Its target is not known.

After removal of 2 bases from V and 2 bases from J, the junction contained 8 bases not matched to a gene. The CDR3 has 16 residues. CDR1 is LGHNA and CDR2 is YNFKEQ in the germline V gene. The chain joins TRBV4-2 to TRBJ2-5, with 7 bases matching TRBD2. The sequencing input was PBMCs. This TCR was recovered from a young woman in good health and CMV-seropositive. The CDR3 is CASSQFPLAEQETQYF. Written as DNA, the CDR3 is TGTGCCAGCAGCCAATTTCCCCTAGCGGAGCAAGAGACCCAGTACTTC.